The entry below describes one T cell receptor beta chain. This CDR3 fails to terminate in the conserved phenylalanine or tryptophan, so it likely reflects a read error. Each 20-30 mg portion of unsorted bulk tissue served as the source for co-extraction of RNA and DNA. The patients presented with primary liver carcinoma, which was managed through surgical resection. There were over 85% viable tumor cells in every single sample of tumor. Making TCR beta cDNA involved around 520 ng total RNA and a constant-region primer. ARM-PCR, slightly modified, supplied the TCR beta libraries through three nested multiplex PCR rounds. TCRdb re-analysed the multiplex PCR reads in MiXCR, keeping a single row per CDR3 protein. The table has 45,000 to 55,000 distinct CDR3 sequences, 70% to 75% seen once; the top ten hold roughly 24%. The sample originates from a study of tumor-infiltrating lymphocytes in primary liver carcinoma.

This TCR was recovered from a man aged 40-55 years with primary liver carcinoma and hepatitis B virus infection. The sequenced material came from liver tumor tissue from sampling region 2. Subset defined: tumor region T2, inferior pole.

The CDR3 DNA reads as TGCACCAGCAGCCAAGTCCCCCCGGGGGAGCAGTTCCTC. It specifies CTSSQVPPGEQFL. The chain has TRBV4-1 and TRBJ2-1; the D gene is possibly TRBD2 (5 bases). CDR3 length equals 13 residues. CDR1 and CDR2 from the germline V gene are MGHRA and YSYEKL.